This T cell receptor beta chain was sequenced in a study of blood T cell repertoires in COVID-19. Trimming took 6 bases from V and 1 from J; bases not matched to a gene: 11. CDR3 size: 16 residues. Germline V gives CDR1 MNHNY, CDR2 SVGAGI (reference sequence). The data were produced by immunoSEQ multiplex PCR, yet TCRdb's version contains in-frame clones alone and is incomplete. This sample carries around 310,000 clones, roughly 86% of them seen once, and the ten largest clones take just under 9.5%. V gene TRBV6-6 combines with J gene TRBJ1-1; 7 nucleotides align to TRBD1. The sequence was obtained from a woman younger than 45 who had recovered from COVID-19. Specimen: PBMCs or T cells enriched from blood (not recorded which). This CDR3 reads CASSHGQVSGNTEAFF. Here the CDR3 DNA reads TGTGCCAGCAGCCACGGACAGGTGTCCGGGAACACTGAAGCTTTCTTT.